A single T cell receptor beta chain is shown here with its context. The antigen it recognizes is unknown. The record has no base qualities; no much larger clone is one base away. Collaborating institutions collected whole blood in K2EDTA tubes following their own protocols. For TCRbeta analysis, collaborators shipped samples as frozen whole blood, isolated PBMCs, or DNA extracted from either of those sample types. The sample comes from a study of blood T cell repertoires in COVID-19 (dated by TCRdb to 2018 to 2020). The study in broad terms: The collaborator samples originated in the United States, Italy and Spain and spanned the acute and convalescent phases of COVID-19. The material from the prospective study consisted of cDNA or gDNA derived from T cells, B-cell-depleted T cells, or PBMCs. Deeply sampled blood TCRbeta repertoires from subjects exposed to, actively infected with, or recovered from COVID-19 were included in the dataset. The repertoires were released in a freely available public database meant as a resource for research on the immune response to SARS-CoV-2. The samples were drawn from two sources: the first 160 participants of the ongoing ImmuneRACE study, and 1,254 subjects contributed by 6 global collaborators. Nearly every sample came with metadata listing a de-identified subject ID, COVID-19 status, age in years and sex. Where available, HLA class I and class II types were obtained from metadata supplied by the sample provider rather than from assay-based typing.

Reading the germline V gene gives CDR1 KGHSH and CDR2 LQKENI. V ends up 4 bases short and J 8 bases short, with an unmatched junction base count of 12. From its cysteine to its phenylalanine, the CDR3 spans 15 amino acids. This entry keeps only the CDR3 DNA: 45 bases, framed from base 1. What the work shows at the level of the full study, not this receptor alone: The quantity of clinical and demographic metadata differed by source and by participant and was supplied without curation.

The immunoSEQ Assay, a bias-controlled multiplex PCR, was used to amplify TCRbeta CDR3 regions from genomic DNA. The authors' pipeline ran thus. Nucleated cell counts per sample were estimated from amplification of reference gene primers within the assay. Sequence reads were collapsed and filtered to measure the absolute abundance of every unique TCRbeta CDR3 rearrangement. For each sample, productive Simpson clonality was calculated as the square root of Simpson's diversity index across productive rearrangements. The clones in this table, taken by TCRdb from immuneACCESS, are in-frame only. Not every clone is retained; where verified, under half of the shortfall comes from an unresolved V gene, and the cause of the rest is unknown. The DNA was the basis for D and trimming; V, J and clone size are from that table. This sample lists roughly 250,000 clones; just under 85% were detected once. Roughly 6.4% of the sample is taken by the ten largest.

The chain employs TRBV18 and TRBJ1-1, with 8 middle bases fitting TRBD1. This clonotype was obtained from a woman aged 60-75 years with active or convalescent COVID-19. Sequenced sample: peripheral blood. Here is the DNA: TGTGCCAGCTCACTCGGACAGGGCGCTGGTTTAGAAGCTTTCTTT. It codes for CASSLGQGAGLEAFF.